The rows below give T cell receptor beta chains drawn from one sample of a study of CD8+ T cells in alopecia areata. Method: immunoSEQ multiplex PCR; TCRdb's copy keeps in-frame clones and lacks some. The sample holds 200,000 or so clones; 56% are singletons and the top ten take around 5.1%. Material: CD8+ T cells sorted from blood. These receptors all stem from a human donor in good health. Both conserved end residues are part of each CDR3. Each record gives: V gene, clone size, J gene, D gene, CDR3 DNA, CDR3 protein. A D gene is named only where the DNA matches it firmly. Where a row states a size, it is once, few, many or the class of an expanded clone; other rows omit it.

TRBV6-5	once	TRBJ2-7	TRBD2	TGTGCCAGCAGCGTAGGGGAGCGGGGCTACGAGCAGTACTTC	CASSVGERGYEQYF
TRBV2	-	TRBJ1-2	-	TGTGCCAGCCTAGGGAACTATGGCTACACCTTC	CASLGNYGYTF
TRBV29-1	-	TRBJ1-2	TRBD1	TGCAGCGTTGAAAGGAAGGGACAGTATGGCTACACCTTC	CSVERKGQYGYTF
TRBV6-6	-	TRBJ2-5	-	TGTGCCAGCACTATGACTAGTGGGTTAGAGACCCAGTACTTC	CASTMTSGLETQYF
TRBV4-1	-	TRBJ2-5	TRBD1	TGCGCCAAAAGGACAGGCCCCTTCGGTGAGACCCAGTACTTC	CAKRTGPFGETQYF
TRBV29-1	-	TRBJ1-2	-	TGCAGCGTTGAAGGCTCCAGCGCGTATGGCTACACCTTC	CSVEGSSAYGYTF
TRBV11-2	-	TRBJ2-3	-	TGTGCCAGCAGCCTGATCCTGAAGGCAGATACGCAGTATTTT	CASSLILKADTQYF
TRBV29-1	-	TRBJ2-1	TRBD1	TGCAGCGTTTCCGGGACAGGGCGGGACAATGAGCAGTTCTTC	CSVSGTGRDNEQFF
TRBV29-1	-	TRBJ1-1	TRBD1	TGCAGCGTTAGGGACAGTCTGAACACTGAAGCTTTCTTT	CSVRDSLNTEAFF
TRBV25-1	few	TRBJ2-1	-	TGTGCCAGCAGTGAATGGGCTCGCCATGAGCAGTTCTTC	CASSEWARHEQFF
TRBV2	-	TRBJ2-4	-	TGTGCCATACTCCTCCGGGCCAAAAACATTCAGTACTTC	CAILLRAKNIQYF
TRBV9	-	TRBJ1-6	-	TGTGCCAGCAGCGTAGGCGGGGTCCCCCTCCACTTT	CASSVGGVPLHF
TRBV30	once	TRBJ1-1	-	TGTGCCTGGAGCAAGCTGAACACTGAAGCTTTCTTT	CAWSKLNTEAFF
TRBV29-1	-	TRBJ2-5	TRBD1	TGCAGCGTTGAAACAGGGGTATACATTGAGACCCAGTACTTC	CSVETGVYIETQYF
TRBV7-9	few	TRBJ1-2	-	TGTGCCAGCAGCTTACGGCTCCACTATGGCTACACCTTC	CASSLRLHYGYTF
TRBV11-2	-	TRBJ2-2	-	TGTGCCAGCAGCCCACTCGGCGGGGAGCTGTTTTTT	CASSPLGGELFF
TRBV7-9	few	TRBJ2-5	TRBD2	TGTGCCAGCAGCTCGGGGAGCGGGATACAAGAGACCCAGTACTTC	CASSSGSGIQETQYF
TRBV19	-	TRBJ2-2	-	TGTGCCAGTAGTATGGAGGGGGCGGACACCGGGGAGCTGTTTTTT	CASSMEGADTGELFF
TRBV29-1	-	TRBJ2-2	-	TGCAGCGTTGCCGCGAACACCGGGGAGCTGTTTTTT	CSVAANTGELFF
TRBV11-2	-	TRBJ2-6	-	TGTGCCAGCAGCTTAGGGGACCCACGAGCTGGGGCCAACGTCCTGACTTTC	CASSLGDPRAGANVLTF
TRBV7-9	few	TRBJ2-2	-	TGTGCCAGCCGAAGCGAGAACACCGGGGAGCTGTTTTTT	CASRSENTGELFF
TRBV7-9	few	TRBJ2-5	-	TGTGCCAGCAGCTCCCCCCCCGGTGGATCCCAAGAGACCCAGTACTTC	CASSSPPGGSQETQYF
TRBV10-2	-	TRBJ2-5	-	TGCGCCAGCAGTGAAACAGTCCAAGAGACCCAGCACTTC	CASSETVQETQHF
TRBV25-1	once	TRBJ2-7	-	TGTGCCAGCAGCCAGGGGCTCTACGAGCAGTACTTC	CASSQGLYEQYF
TRBV29-1	-	TRBJ1-1	-	TGCAGCGTAGCGAGAGGGATGAACACTGAAGCTTTCTTT	CSVARGMNTEAFF
TRBV2	few	TRBJ1-1	-	TGTGCCAAGGGCCAGGAGAACACTGAAGCTTTCTTT	CAKGQENTEAFF
TRBV5-4	-	TRBJ1-2	-	TGTGCCAGCAGCCGGGAAGGGCCCCTTTCTTATGGCTACACCTTC	CASSREGPLSYGYTF
TRBV5-1	-	TRBJ2-7	-	TGCGCCAGCAGCTTTTGGACCCTGCCAGGACGGTACTACGAGCAGTACTTC	CASSFWTLPGRYYEQYF
TRBV6-6	-	TRBJ1-1	TRBD1	TGTGCCAGCAGCCAGGCGACAGGGATGAACACTGAAGCTTTCTTT	CASSQATGMNTEAFF
TRBV13	once	TRBJ1-1	-	TGTGCCAGCAGCCATGGGACCAACACTGAAGCTTTCTTT	CASSHGTNTEAFF
TRBV29-1	-	TRBJ2-7	-	TGCAGCGCCCTCGACCGAAGTTCCTACGAGCAGTACTTC	CSALDRSSYEQYF